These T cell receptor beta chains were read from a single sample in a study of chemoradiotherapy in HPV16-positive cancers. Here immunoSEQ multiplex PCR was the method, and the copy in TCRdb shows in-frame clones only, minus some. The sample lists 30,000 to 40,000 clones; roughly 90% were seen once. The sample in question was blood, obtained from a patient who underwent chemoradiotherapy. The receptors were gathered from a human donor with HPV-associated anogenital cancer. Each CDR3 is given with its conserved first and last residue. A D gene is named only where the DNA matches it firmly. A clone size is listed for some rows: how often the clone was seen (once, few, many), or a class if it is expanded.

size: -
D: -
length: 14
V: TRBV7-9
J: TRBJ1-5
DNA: TGTGCCAGCAGCTTAGGGGGGGCGGCTCAGCCCCAGCATTTT
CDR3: CASSLGGAAQPQHF

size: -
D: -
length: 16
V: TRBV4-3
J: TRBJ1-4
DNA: TGCGCCAGCAGCCAAGACTTACGTTACACTAATGAAAAACTGTTTTTT
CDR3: CASSQDLRYTNEKLFF

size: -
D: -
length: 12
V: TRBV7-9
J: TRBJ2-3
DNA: TGTGCCAGCAGCCAGGGTACAGATACGCAGTATTTT
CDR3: CASSQGTDTQYF

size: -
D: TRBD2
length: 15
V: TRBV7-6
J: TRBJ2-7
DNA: TGTGCCAGCAGCTTGGCCAGCGGGGGGGCCTACGAGCAGTACTTC
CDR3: CASSLASGGAYEQYF

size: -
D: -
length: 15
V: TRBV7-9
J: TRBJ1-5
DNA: TGTGCCAGCAGCTTAGACCAAGGGTACAATCAGCCCCAGCATTTT
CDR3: CASSLDQGYNQPQHF

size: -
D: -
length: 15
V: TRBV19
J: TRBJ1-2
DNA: TGTGCCAGTAGTATACTCCCCGGGGGGCGTGGTGGCTACACCTTC
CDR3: CASSILPGGRGGYTF

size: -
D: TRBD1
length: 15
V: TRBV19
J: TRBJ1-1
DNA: TGTGCCAGTAGTCCCCGGACAGGGGGGAACACTGAAGCTTTCTTT
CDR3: CASSPRTGGNTEAFF

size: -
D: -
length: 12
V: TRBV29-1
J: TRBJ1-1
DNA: TGCAGCGTGAGAATTGGGAACACTGAAGCTTTCTTT
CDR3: CSVRIGNTEAFF

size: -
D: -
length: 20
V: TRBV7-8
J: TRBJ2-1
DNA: TGTGCCAGCAGCTTACCTGGAGGGACAGGGGGCCTAGCGGGGGGCCATGAGCAGTTCTTC
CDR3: CASSLPGGTGGLAGGHEQFF

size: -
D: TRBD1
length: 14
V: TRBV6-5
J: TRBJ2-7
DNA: TGTGCCAGCAGAACCGGGACAGGGACTCACGAGCAGTACTTC
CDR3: CASRTGTGTHEQYF

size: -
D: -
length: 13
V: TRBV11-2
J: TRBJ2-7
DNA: TGTGCCAGCAGCTTATGGGTGGGAAACGAGCAGTACTTC
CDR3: CASSLWVGNEQYF

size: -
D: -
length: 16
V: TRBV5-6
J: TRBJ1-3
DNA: TGTGCCAGCAGCTTGGATCGGGGGCTTGGCGGAAACACCATATATTTT
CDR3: CASSLDRGLGGNTIYF

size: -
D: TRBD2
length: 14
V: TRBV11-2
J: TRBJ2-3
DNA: TGTGCCAGCAGCTTCGGGGGGGACACAGATACGCAGTATTTT
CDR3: CASSFGGDTDTQYF

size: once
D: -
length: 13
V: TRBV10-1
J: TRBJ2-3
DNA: TGCGCCAGCGGGGACGCAGGAACAGATACGCAGTATTTT
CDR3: CASGDAGTDTQYF

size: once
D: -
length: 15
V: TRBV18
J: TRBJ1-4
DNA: TGTGCCAGCTCACCGACGATGAAACCTAATGAAAAACTGTTTTTT
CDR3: CASSPTMKPNEKLFF

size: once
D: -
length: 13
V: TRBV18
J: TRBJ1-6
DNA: TGTGCCAGCTCACCAAGCAGGAATTCACCCCTCCACTTT
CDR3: CASSPSRNSPLHF

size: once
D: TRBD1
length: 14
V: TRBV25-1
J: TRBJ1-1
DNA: TGTGCCAGCAGTCCCGGACAGGGGTTCACTGAAGCTTTCTTT
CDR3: CASSPGQGFTEAFF

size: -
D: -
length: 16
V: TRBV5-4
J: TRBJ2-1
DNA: TGTGCCAGCAGCTTGGCCATGGGACCTCTGGGGCAGGAGCAGTTCTTC
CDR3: CASSLAMGPLGQEQFF

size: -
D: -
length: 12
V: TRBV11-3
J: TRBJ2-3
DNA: TGTGCCAGCATGCGGGGGCCAGATACGCAGTATTTT
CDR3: CASMRGPDTQYF

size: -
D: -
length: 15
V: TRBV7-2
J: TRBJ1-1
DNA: TGTGCCAGCAGCTTAGTTACAGGGCCCGGAACTGAAGCTTTCTTT
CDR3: CASSLVTGPGTEAFF

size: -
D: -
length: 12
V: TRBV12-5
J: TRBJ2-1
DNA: TGTGCTAGTGGTCCCCTCGGCCGGGAGCAGTTCTTC
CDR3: CASGPLGREQFF

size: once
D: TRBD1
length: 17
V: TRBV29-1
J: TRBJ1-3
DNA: TGCAGCGTTGAAAGTTGGGACAGGGGACAAACTGGAAACACCATATATTTT
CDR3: CSVESWDRGQTGNTIYF

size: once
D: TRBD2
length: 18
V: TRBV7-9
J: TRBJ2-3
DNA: TGTGCCAGCAGCTTAGGACTAGCGGGGGGGCTGGTCACAGATACGCAGTATTTT
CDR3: CASSLGLAGGLVTDTQYF

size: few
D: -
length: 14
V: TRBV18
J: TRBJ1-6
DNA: TGTGCCAGCTCACCACAGGGGACAAATTCACCCCTCCACTTT
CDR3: CASSPQGTNSPLHF

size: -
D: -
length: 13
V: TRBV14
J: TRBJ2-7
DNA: TGTGCCAGCAGCCAAGGTGACGGCTACGAGCAGTACTTC
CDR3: CASSQGDGYEQYF

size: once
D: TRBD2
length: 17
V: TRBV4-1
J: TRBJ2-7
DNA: TGCGCCAGCAGCCAAGATCGCGGCGGGGGGTCCCCCTACGAGCAGTACTTC
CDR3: CASSQDRGGGSPYEQYF

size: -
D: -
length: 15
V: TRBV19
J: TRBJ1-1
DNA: TGTGCCAGTAGTATAGCGGGAACAGACGGGACTGAAGCTTTCTTT
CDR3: CASSIAGTDGTEAFF

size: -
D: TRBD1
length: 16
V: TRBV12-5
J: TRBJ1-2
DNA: TGTGCTAGTGGTTTGACCCCCGGGACAGGGTGGTATGGCTACACCTTC
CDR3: CASGLTPGTGWYGYTF

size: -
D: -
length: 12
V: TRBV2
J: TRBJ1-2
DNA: TGTGCCAGCAGTGGGACCGTTTATGGCTACACCTTC
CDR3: CASSGTVYGYTF

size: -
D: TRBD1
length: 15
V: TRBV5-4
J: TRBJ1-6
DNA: TGTGCCAGCAGCTTGAGGGACAGGGATAATTCACCCCTCCACTTT
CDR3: CASSLRDRDNSPLHF